This record covers a single T cell receptor (beta chain). There are a few counts of this clonotype. It has no known antigen specificity. No clone much larger than this one lies a single base away; base qualities are absent. This specimen belongs to a study of T-cell reconstitution after alpha-beta-depleted transplantation in children listed by TCRdb under 2016. Some background on the complete study: Using TCR repertoire profiling, the study quantitatively followed how T-cell immune reconstitution unfolded in children after TCRalphabeta/CD19-depleted allogeneic hematopoietic cell transplantation.

The receptor library was made with PCR. The instrument given in TCRdb is Illumina HiSeq 2500. To normalize quantification of the TCRbeta repertoire, the TCR libraries were built with molecular barcoding that relied on unique molecular identifiers. The public reads were reprocessed in TCRdb via fastp at Q25 and MiXCR, keeping in-frame beta chains. Every distinct CDR3 protein forms one entry, paired with its most common genes and DNA. The sample table contains 250,000 to 350,000 distinct CDR3 sequences; only one count was recorded for 9.9% of them. The ten most abundant clones make up around 9.1% of the sample. V and J lose 3 bases and 0 bases, and a span of 6 bases separates them. From a lookup of the germline V gene (reference sequence), CDR1 and CDR2 are MNHEY and SMNVEV. Taken from cysteine to phenylalanine, the CDR3 has 14 residues. Solely the CDR3 DNA is kept, with 42 bases framed from the first base.

This TCR derives from a human donor who donated a stem cell graft to a child with SCID. The starting material was PBMCs from the stem cell graft donor, obtained from the stem cell graft. This receptor chain uses TRBV27 and TRBJ1-5, with the D gene too uncertain to name. The DNA is TGTGCCAGCAGTTTCTTGAATAGCAATCAGCCCCAGCATTTT. Translated, this is CASSFLNSNQPQHF.